This TCR beta chain is drawn from a study of OX40 agonist ivuxolimab in advanced cancers. Using immunoSEQ multiplex PCR, the repertoire was profiled, and TCRdb retains in-frame clones only, with some absent. The data show 91,000 or so clones, around 84% seen once. This receptor was obtained from an adult with an advanced solid tumor such as melanoma, head and neck, liver or kidney cancer. The specimen was CD4+ or CD8+ T cells sorted from blood, collected in a trial of the OX40 agonist ivuxolimab.

CDR3: CASSLGPLAAQETQYF. DNA for the CDR3: TGTGCCAGCAGCTTAGGCCCACTAGCGGCCCAAGAGACCCAGTACTTC. The chain recombines TRBV7-2 with TRBJ2-5; 8 bases map to TRBD2. CDR3 size: 16 residues. Trimming took 1 base from V and 1 from J; bases not matched to a gene: 5. CDR1 SGHTA and CDR2 FQGNSA come from the germline V gene.